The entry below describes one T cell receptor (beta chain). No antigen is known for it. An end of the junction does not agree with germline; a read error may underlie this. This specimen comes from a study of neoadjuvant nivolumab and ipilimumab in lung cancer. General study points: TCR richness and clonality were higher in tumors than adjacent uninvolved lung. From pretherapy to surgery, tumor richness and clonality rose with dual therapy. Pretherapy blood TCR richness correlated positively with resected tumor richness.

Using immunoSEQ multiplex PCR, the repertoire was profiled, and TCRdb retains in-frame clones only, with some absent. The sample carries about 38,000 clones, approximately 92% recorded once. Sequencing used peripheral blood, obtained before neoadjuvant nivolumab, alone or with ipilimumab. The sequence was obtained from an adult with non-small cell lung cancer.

The CDR3 DNA sequence: TGTGCCAGCAGCTTGGGGAGAGTAGGGACCCACTTC. Translated, it gives CASSLGRVGTHF. This rearrangement joins TRBV5-4 to TRBJ1-2; a weak D match, TRBD1 (5 bases). Germline assignment: CDR1 SGHNT and CDR2 YYREEE (reference sequence). CDR3 length: 12 amino acids.